This entry features one T cell receptor (beta chain) sequence. Libraries were prepared by immunoSEQ multiplex PCR; TCRdb keeps only in-frame clonotypes and omits some of them. The top ten hold around 2% of the sample, which has around 100,000 clones, roughly nine tenths seen once. This sample is part of a study of blood T cell repertoires in COVID-19. Study-wide background: PBMCs, B-cell-depleted T cells, or T cells provided the cDNA or gDNA that made up the material.

Sequencing used peripheral blood. This clonotype originated in a human donor with active COVID-19. The donor label of this sample is uncertain.

In DNA, the CDR3 is TGTGCCAGCAGCCGATTAACAGGGGGAGGTAACGAGCAGTACTTC. This translates into CASSRLTGGGNEQYF. The chain carries TRBV14 and TRBJ2-7; 8 positions agree with TRBD1. The CDR3 spans 15 residues. Germline-derived CDR1 and CDR2 are SGHDN and FVKESK. V lost 4 bases to trimming and J lost 5 bases; unmatched junction nucleotides: 10.